This T cell receptor beta chain was recorded in a study of neoadjuvant anti-PD-1 for oral cavity cancer. PBMCs were not maintained or expanded in culture before analysis. Study-wide findings and caveats: Only a few patients per response group were TCR-analyzed; validation needed. Pretreatment Treg/Th17 ratio correlated inversely with post-treatment tumor clonality.

The data were produced by immunoSEQ multiplex PCR, yet TCRdb's version contains in-frame clones alone and is incomplete. The data hold 70,000 to 95,000 clones, with 84% observed a single time. As to this clone: What it binds is not known.

The CDR3 runs to 12 residues. With 4 bases removed from V and 8 bases from J, the gap between germline ends came to 14 bases. The germline V gene encodes CDR1 SQVTM and CDR2 ANQGSEA. The sequencing used PBMCs, collected before nivolumab (anti-PD-1) treatment. The V and J genes are TRBV29-1 and TRBJ1-2; no clear D gene. This sequence was found in a person aged 40-85 years with oral cavity squamous cell carcinoma. CDR3 sequence reads: CSVVSVTQGYTF. In nucleotides, the CDR3 is TGCAGCGTTGTTTCCGTAACACAGGGCTACACCTTC.